This T cell receptor beta chain is from a study of blood T cell repertoires in COVID-19 (dated by TCRdb to about 2020). In terms of the full investigation: Samples from collaborators originated in the United States, Italy and Spain and spanned both the acute and convalescent phases of COVID-19. The prospective study material was composed of cDNA or gDNA derived from T cells, B-cell-depleted T cells, or PBMCs. Deeply sampled blood TCRbeta repertoires from subjects exposed to, actively infected with, or recovered from COVID-19 were included in the dataset. The repertoires were released in a freely available public database meant as a resource for research on the immune response to SARS-CoV-2. Samples were obtained from the ongoing ImmuneRACE study (first 160 participants) and from about 1,300 subjects provided by 6 global collaborators. A de-identified subject ID, COVID-19 status, age in years and sex were almost always included in the sample metadata. Where available, HLA class I and class II types were taken from metadata supplied by the sample provider and were not determined by assay-based typing. Results and caveats for the whole study, not just this receptor: The quantity of clinical and demographic metadata differed by source and by participant and was supplied without curation.

A note on this clone: Its antigen target is currently unknown. Base qualities are not at hand, and no much larger clone is one base apart.

Trimmed from V: 0 bases; trimmed from J: 4 bases; junction bases lacking a gene match: 0. From a lookup of the germline V gene, CDR1 and CDR2 are SGHRS and YFSETQ. There are 14 amino acids in the CDR3, from cysteine to phenylalanine inclusive. The entry retains the CDR3 DNA only, 42 bases that are in frame from base 1. The collaborating institutions used their own protocols to collect whole blood in K2EDTA tubes. Collaborator samples were shipped for TCRbeta analysis as frozen whole blood, isolated PBMCs, or DNA extracted from either sample type. The immunoSEQ Assay, a bias-controlled multiplex PCR, was used to amplify TCRbeta CDR3 regions from genomic DNA. Concerning the study's data processing: The number of nucleated cells in each sample was estimated by amplification of reference gene primers within the assay. Sequence reads were collapsed and filtered to measure the absolute abundance of every unique TCRbeta CDR3 rearrangement. For each sample, productive Simpson clonality was calculated by taking the square root of Simpson's diversity index across productive rearrangements. TCRdb holds this immuneACCESS table with in-frame rearrangements only. Some clones are missing; in checked studies, unresolved V genes explain under half, and the rest has no known cause. V and J calls and clone size are given by that table; D and trimming were obtained from the DNA. Here the sample has over 85,000 clones; around 90% occur a single time. 4.9% of the sample is taken by the ten largest.

The sequence derives from a woman older than 75 with acute or convalescent COVID-19. Sample: peripheral blood. This chain joins TRBV5-1 to TRBJ2-2, with 7 bases matching TRBD2. The sequenced DNA is TGCGCCAGCAGCTTGGCTAGCGGCACCGGGGAGCTGTTTTTT. Translated, it reads CASSLASGTGELFF.